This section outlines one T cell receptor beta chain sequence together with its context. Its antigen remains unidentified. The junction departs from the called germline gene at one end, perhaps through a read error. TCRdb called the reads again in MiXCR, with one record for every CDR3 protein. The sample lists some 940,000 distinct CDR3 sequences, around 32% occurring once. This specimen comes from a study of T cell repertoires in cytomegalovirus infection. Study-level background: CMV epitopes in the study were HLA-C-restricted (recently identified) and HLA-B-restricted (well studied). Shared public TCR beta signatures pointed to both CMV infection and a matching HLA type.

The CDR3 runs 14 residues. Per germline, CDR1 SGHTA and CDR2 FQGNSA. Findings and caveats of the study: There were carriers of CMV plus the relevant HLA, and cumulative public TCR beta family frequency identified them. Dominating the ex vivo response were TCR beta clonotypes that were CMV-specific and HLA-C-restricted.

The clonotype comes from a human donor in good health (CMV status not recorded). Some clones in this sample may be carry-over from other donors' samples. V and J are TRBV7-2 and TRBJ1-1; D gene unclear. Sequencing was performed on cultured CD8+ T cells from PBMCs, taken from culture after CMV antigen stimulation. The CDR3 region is CASNLRVPFTEAFF. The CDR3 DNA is TGTGCCAGCAACTTAAGGGTCCCTTTCACTGAAGCTTTCTTT.